This T cell receptor beta chain emerged from a study of blood T cells in healthy people across ages. For the second PCR, which ran for about 6 to 11 cycles, a sample-barcoded 5' primer and a J-beta primer mix were used. TCRdb reanalysed the 5' RACE reads using MiXCR and keeps one entry per CDR3 protein. The table includes some 1.8 million distinct CDR3 sequences, around 42% detected once. Material for sequencing was blood. The receptor was isolated from a human donor in good health.

The CDR3 region is CAISNGGTDTQYF. The CDR3 DNA is TGTGCCATCAGTAACGGGGGCACAGATACGCAGTATTTT. The chain combines TRBV10-3 with TRBJ2-3; D may be TRBD2 (5 bases). The CDR3 has 13 amino acids. The germline V gene encodes CDR1 ENHRY and CDR2 SYGVKD. V lost 5 bases, J lost 1 base, and 7 bases lay in between.